This is a list of T cell receptor beta chains from one sample in a study of blood T cells in healthy people across ages. One entry per CDR3 protein, called by TCRdb with MiXCR from the 5' RACE reads. The sample yields about 640,000 distinct CDR3 sequences, about 54% seen once. The sequencing sample was made of blood. Receptor source: a man aged 60 to 75 in good health. Both conserved end residues are part of each CDR3. D genes are given only for firm matches. Only some rows state a clone size, as once, few, many or a class for expanded clones.

abundance: -
v_gene: TRBV18
d_gene: -
j_gene: TRBJ2-6
CDR3aa: CASSPSGTPSGANVLTF
CDR3nt: TGTGCCAGCTCACCGTCCGGGACACCATCTGGGGCCAACGTCCTGACTTTC

abundance: -
v_gene: TRBV27
d_gene: -
j_gene: TRBJ2-2
CDR3aa: CASSVSVTGELFF
CDR3nt: TGTGCCAGCAGTGTATCCGTCACCGGGGAGCTGTTTTTT

abundance: -
v_gene: TRBV29-1
d_gene: -
j_gene: TRBJ1-1
CDR3aa: CSVDLWATEAFF
CDR3nt: TGCAGCGTTGACTTGTGGGCCACTGAAGCTTTCTTT

abundance: -
v_gene: TRBV6-4
d_gene: -
j_gene: TRBJ2-1
CDR3aa: CASSEPEKGNEQFF
CDR3nt: TGTGCCAGCAGTGAACCGGAGAAAGGGAATGAGCAGTTCTTC

abundance: -
v_gene: TRBV27
d_gene: -
j_gene: TRBJ1-6
CDR3aa: CARDPGPRPHHF
CDR3nt: TGTGCCAGGGATCCGGGACCCCGGCCGCACCACTTT

abundance: -
v_gene: TRBV29-1
d_gene: -
j_gene: TRBJ2-5
CDR3aa: CSATREGAYGETQYF
CDR3nt: TGCAGCGCTACACGGGAGGGGGCCTATGGGGAGACCCAGTACTTC

abundance: -
v_gene: TRBV12-3/TRBV12-4
d_gene: TRBD1
j_gene: TRBJ2-7
CDR3aa: CASSLKLPDRDEQYF
CDR3nt: TGTGCCAGCAGTTTAAAGCTCCCGGACAGGGACGAGCAGTACTTC

abundance: once
v_gene: TRBV2
d_gene: -
j_gene: TRBJ2-7
CDR3aa: CASSEQGFGEQYF
CDR3nt: TGTGCCAGCAGTGAACAGGGGTTCGGCGAGCAGTACTTC

abundance: -
v_gene: TRBV4-1
d_gene: TRBD1
j_gene: TRBJ1-2
CDR3aa: CASSQPQGGRYYGYTF
CDR3nt: TGCGCCAGCAGCCAACCTCAGGGGGGACGGTACTATGGCTACACCTTC

abundance: -
v_gene: TRBV6-5
d_gene: TRBD1
j_gene: TRBJ1-2
CDR3aa: CASRLTGGANYGYTF
CDR3nt: TGTGCCAGCAGACTGACAGGGGGCGCGAACTATGGCTACACCTTC

abundance: few
v_gene: TRBV3-1
d_gene: TRBD1
j_gene: TRBJ1-5
CDR3aa: CASSQGQGSGSSNQPQHF
CDR3nt: TGTGCCAGCAGCCAGGGACAGGGGTCAGGGTCAAGCAATCAGCCCCAGCATTTT

abundance: -
v_gene: TRBV29-1
d_gene: TRBD2
j_gene: TRBJ2-5
CDR3aa: CSGAAGGETQYF
CDR3nt: TGCAGCGGTGCAGCGGGGGGTGAGACCCAGTACTTC

abundance: -
v_gene: TRBV10-3
d_gene: -
j_gene: TRBJ2-3
CDR3aa: CAISESRGPTDTQYF
CDR3nt: TGTGCCATCAGTGAGTCCCGGGGGCCCACAGATACGCAGTATTTT

abundance: -
v_gene: TRBV6-5
d_gene: TRBD1
j_gene: TRBJ2-3
CDR3aa: CASSYSYRGADTQYF
CDR3nt: TGTGCCAGCAGTTACTCGTACAGGGGGGCAGATACGCAGTATTTT

abundance: few
v_gene: TRBV4-2
d_gene: TRBD2
j_gene: TRBJ2-2
CDR3aa: CASSQGAGLAGVTGELFF
CDR3nt: TGTGCCAGCAGCCAAGGGGCCGGACTAGCGGGGGTGACCGGGGAGCTGTTTTTT

abundance: -
v_gene: TRBV20-1
d_gene: -
j_gene: TRBJ1-5
CDR3aa: CSARGTLNQPQHF
CDR3nt: TGCAGTGCTAGAGGGACGCTAAATCAGCCCCAGCATTTT

abundance: -
v_gene: TRBV3-1
d_gene: TRBD1
j_gene: TRBJ2-7
CDR3aa: CASSTTPTGTYEQYF
CDR3nt: TGTGCCAGCAGCACCACCCCGACAGGGACCTACGAGCAGTACTTC

abundance: -
v_gene: TRBV5-1
d_gene: -
j_gene: TRBJ1-5
CDR3aa: CASSPTGGAGNQPQHF
CDR3nt: TGCGCCAGCAGCCCGACAGGAGGGGCCGGCAATCAGCCCCAGCATTTT

abundance: -
v_gene: TRBV29-1
d_gene: TRBD1
j_gene: TRBJ2-3
CDR3aa: CSAQTGGSTGTQYF
CDR3nt: TGCAGCGCTCAGACAGGGGGGTCGACCGGTACGCAGTATTTT

abundance: few
v_gene: TRBV5-4
d_gene: -
j_gene: TRBJ2-5
CDR3aa: CASSPKHREETQYF
CDR3nt: TGTGCCAGCAGCCCGAAACACAGGGAAGAGACCCAGTACTTC

abundance: few
v_gene: TRBV28
d_gene: TRBD2
j_gene: TRBJ2-1
CDR3aa: CASRRGGDNEQFF
CDR3nt: TGTGCCAGCCGGAGGGGAGGGGACAATGAGCAGTTCTTC

abundance: -
v_gene: TRBV29-1
d_gene: -
j_gene: TRBJ1-4
CDR3aa: CGAGGPRGEKLFF
CDR3nt: TGCGGCGCGGGGGGGCCCCGAGGTGAAAAACTGTTTTTT

abundance: -
v_gene: TRBV10-2
d_gene: TRBD2
j_gene: TRBJ2-5
CDR3aa: CASSDWGLAGEETQYF
CDR3nt: TGCGCCAGCAGTGACTGGGGACTAGCGGGGGAAGAGACCCAGTACTTC

abundance: -
v_gene: TRBV20-1
d_gene: TRBD1
j_gene: TRBJ2-3
CDR3aa: CSATRGQAGGDTQYF
CDR3nt: TGCAGTGCCACCCGGGGACAGGCCGGGGGAGATACGCAGTATTTT

abundance: -
v_gene: TRBV28
d_gene: -
j_gene: TRBJ2-7
CDR3aa: CASSLWFQQGYEQYF
CDR3nt: TGTGCCAGCAGTTTATGGTTCCAACAGGGCTACGAGCAGTACTTC

abundance: few
v_gene: TRBV3-1
d_gene: TRBD2
j_gene: TRBJ2-1
CDR3aa: CASSQDAGGPDNEQFF
CDR3nt: TGTGCCAGCAGCCAAGACGCGGGGGGGCCGGATAATGAGCAGTTCTTC

abundance: -
v_gene: TRBV5-5
d_gene: -
j_gene: TRBJ2-1
CDR3aa: CASTLLGYNEQFF
CDR3nt: TGTGCCAGCACCCTGCTGGGATACAATGAGCAGTTCTTC

abundance: -
v_gene: TRBV7-9
d_gene: -
j_gene: TRBJ1-4
CDR3aa: CASSSRQPNEKLFF
CDR3nt: TGTGCCAGCAGCTCCCGACAGCCTAATGAAAAACTGTTTTTT

abundance: few
v_gene: TRBV3-1
d_gene: -
j_gene: TRBJ1-1
CDR3aa: CASRLRNTEAFF
CDR3nt: TGTGCCAGCAGGCTCAGGAACACTGAAGCTTTCTTT

abundance: -
v_gene: TRBV4-1
d_gene: -
j_gene: TRBJ2-3
CDR3aa: CASSQGLDGTDTQYF
CDR3nt: TGCGCCAGCAGCCAAGGACTAGACGGCACAGATACGCAGTATTTT

abundance: -
v_gene: TRBV14
d_gene: -
j_gene: TRBJ2-1
CDR3aa: CASSQIGNEQFF
CDR3nt: TGTGCCAGCAGCCAAATAGGGAATGAGCAGTTCTTC

abundance: -
v_gene: TRBV7-9
d_gene: -
j_gene: TRBJ1-2
CDR3aa: CASSPLGREYGYTF
CDR3nt: TGTGCCAGCAGCCCCCTGGGCAGGGAATATGGCTACACCTTC

abundance: few
v_gene: TRBV12-3/TRBV12-4
d_gene: -
j_gene: TRBJ2-1
CDR3aa: CASSLGNRYNEQFF
CDR3nt: TGTGCCAGCAGTTTAGGGAACAGGTACAATGAGCAGTTCTTC

abundance: -
v_gene: TRBV12-3/TRBV12-4
d_gene: TRBD2
j_gene: TRBJ2-3
CDR3aa: CASSLPSGDYTDTQYF
CDR3nt: TGTGCCAGCAGCCTACCTAGCGGGGATTACACAGATACGCAGTATTTT

abundance: many
v_gene: TRBV7-9
d_gene: TRBD2
j_gene: TRBJ2-1
CDR3aa: CASSSVGTSGAYNEQFF
CDR3nt: TGTGCCAGCAGCTCAGTGGGCACTAGCGGGGCATACAATGAGCAGTTCTTC

abundance: -
v_gene: TRBV4-1
d_gene: TRBD1
j_gene: TRBJ2-3
CDR3aa: CASSQTQGAVGDTQYF
CDR3nt: TGCGCCAGCAGCCAAACACAGGGGGCAGTGGGTGATACGCAGTATTTT

abundance: -
v_gene: TRBV29-1
d_gene: TRBD1
j_gene: TRBJ2-5
CDR3aa: CSVSRDRVRETQYF
CDR3nt: TGCAGCGTTTCCCGGGACAGGGTCCGGGAGACCCAGTACTTC

abundance: -
v_gene: TRBV7-9
d_gene: -
j_gene: TRBJ1-4
CDR3aa: CASSSRQTNEKLFF
CDR3nt: TGTGCCAGCAGCTCGAGACAGACTAATGAAAAACTGTTTTTT